This entry describes one T cell receptor (beta chain). This sample is part of a study of Tregs in tolerant kidney transplant recipients. The CDR3 is 12 residues long. Using immunoSEQ multiplex PCR, the repertoire was profiled, and TCRdb retains in-frame clones only, with some absent. The sample shows around 61,000 clones, around 83% of them seen only once. This receptor was obtained from a human donor in good health. Sequenced: CD4+ T cells from blood. This chain uses TRBV21-1 with TRBJ2-2; TRBD1, the table's D call, was not compared with the DNA. TRBV21-1 is flagged as a pseudogene. The CDR3 protein is CASSPQSGELFF. The CDR3 DNA reads as TGTGCCAGCAGCCCCCAGTCCGGGGAGCTGTTTTTT.